The next 15 T cell receptor beta chains were all read from a single sample in a study of T cells after yellow fever vaccination. MiXCR, applied by TCRdb to the 5' RACE reads, yields one record per CDR3 protein. Among hundreds of thousands of distinct CDR3 sequences listed, about 14% were seen once. Specimen: PBMCs, collected on the day of the yellow fever booster vaccination. These receptor sequences come from a man under 40 who received the YFV17D yellow fever vaccine.

This clonotype was detected only a few times. The CDR3 reads CSATDSFSSYNSPLHF. In nucleotides, the CDR3 is TGCAGTGCCACGGACAGCTTCAGCTCCTATAATTCACCCCTCCACTTT. This chain uses TRBV20-1 with TRBJ1-6, with TRBD1 as a possible D gene (6 bases). Trimming removed 6 bases at V and 0 bases at J, with 15 bases between. CDR3 length: 16 residues. Germline CDR1 reads DFQATT; CDR2 reads SNEGSKA (reference sequence).

There are a few counts of this clonotype. The CDR3 loop reads CASSPRRGTETQYF. The CDR3 nucleotides are TGTGCCAGCAGCCCCCGTCGGGGGACGGAGACCCAGTACTTC. The chain employs TRBV5-4 and TRBJ2-5, with D tentatively TRBD2 (6 bases). This CDR3 is 14 amino acids long. Germline lookup yields CDR1 SGHNT and CDR2 YYREEE (reference sequence). Trimming shortened V by 4 bases and J by 5 bases, and 15 bases separated the two germline ends.

This clonotype was observed a few times. V is TRBV12-3 or TRBV12-4 and J is TRBJ2-2, with D perhaps matching TRBD2 (6 bases). V dropped 6 bases and J dropped 0 bases, with 11 bases sitting between them. There are 15 residues in the CDR3. The DNA of the CDR3 is TGTGCCAGCAGGCCAGGGACTCCGAACACCGGGGAGCTGTTTTTT. Protein: CASRPGTPNTGELFF.

This clonotype was found a few times. This CDR3 reads CSASRQAYEQYF. The CDR3 region has the DNA TGCAGTGCTAGTCGACAAGCCTACGAGCAGTACTTC. The V gene is TRBV20-1, the J gene TRBJ2-7; D gene uncertain. Between the trimmed V and J ends, which lost 3 bases and 2 bases, there was a span of 8 bases. This CDR3 region has 12 residues. Germline-derived CDR1 and CDR2 are DFQATT and SNEGSKA (reference sequence).

This sequence joins TRBV27 and TRBJ1-1; 7 nucleotides align to TRBD1. The germline V gene has CDR1 MNHEY and CDR2 SMNVEV (reference sequence). With 1 base clipped from V and 1 base from J, the junction kept 9 bases outside the gene matches. This CDR3 spans 17 amino acids. The CDR3, as DNA: TGTGCCAGCAGTTTATACAAGGGGGCGGTTGGGAACACTGAAGCTTTCTTT. Translated, it gives CASSLYKGAVGNTEAFF.

V is TRBV20-1 and J is TRBJ2-3, with 7 bases fitting TRBD2. CDR1 DFQATT and CDR2 SNEGSKA come from the germline V gene (reference sequence). The V segment lost 0 bases and the J segment 6 bases; nucleotides outside the gene matches: 6. This CDR3 spans 14 amino acids. The CDR3 DNA reads TGCAGTGCTAGAGACAGCGGGGCACTCGATACGCAGTATTTT. Translating it yields CSARDSGALDTQYF.

The chain recombines TRBV20-1 with TRBJ2-1; TRBD2 matches at 16 bases. The junction had 13 bases not matched to a gene; V was cut back by 5 bases and J by 0 bases. This CDR3 contains 20 residues. Germline V CDR1 and CDR2: DFQATT, SNEGSKA (reference sequence). For the CDR3, the DNA is TGCAGTGCTGGGGGACTAGCGGGAGGGCATTTTACGAGCTCCTACAATGAGCAGTTCTTC. Amino acids: CSAGGLAGGHFTSSYNEQFF.

The chain couples TRBV18 to TRBJ2-3; the D is unclear. V was trimmed by 2 bases and J by 6 bases, leaving 12 bases between them. Germline CDR1 KGHSH, CDR2 LQKENI. The CDR3 runs to 14 residues. CDR3 amino acids: CASSPNPPPDTQYF. The CDR3 DNA reads as TGTGCCAGCTCACCAAACCCCCCCCCGGATACGCAGTATTTT. Complete variable domain (other parts from reference TRBV18 and TRBJ2-3): NAGVMQNPRHLVRRRGQEARLRCSPMKGHSHVYWYRQLPEEGLKFMVYLQKENIIDESGMPKERFSAEFPKEGPSILRIQQVVRGDSAAYFCASSPNPPPDTQYFGPGTRLTVL.

This chain joins TRBV9 and TRBJ2-5; perhaps D is TRBD1 or TRBD2 (5 bases each). This CDR3 region has 14 residues. The germline V gene has CDR1 SGDLS and CDR2 YYNGEE. Trimming removed 3 bases from V and 7 bases from J, with 16 bases in between. In nucleotides, the CDR3 is TGTGCCAGCAGCGCGTGGGACGGACCATCGACCCAGTACTTC. Amino acid sequence: CASSAWDGPSTQYF.

This clonotype was observed a handful of times. The V gene is TRBV7-8, the J gene TRBJ2-4, with 7 bases fitting TRBD2. This CDR3 comprises 14 residues. V dropped 1 base and J dropped 7; count of bases not matched to a gene: 4. Germline CDR1 is SGHVS and CDR2 is FQNEAQ. CDR3 sequence (DNA): TGTGCCAGCAGCTTAGAGGGTAGCGGGAACATTCAGTACTTC. Translation: CASSLEGSGNIQYF.

CDR3 loop: CASSLDRGSWVEAFF. The DNA of the CDR3 is TGTGCCAGCAGCTTAGACAGAGGGAGTTGGGTAGAAGCTTTCTTT. V is TRBV11-2 and J is TRBJ1-1; D remains ambiguous. The germline V and J ends were trimmed by 0 bases and 8 bases, with 16 bases remaining between them. The germline CDR1 and CDR2 sequences are SGHAT and FQNNGV. CDR3 size: 15 residues.

This chain connects TRBV5-1 to TRBJ2-7, with a weak D call TRBD1 (6 bases). CDR3 length equals 14 residues. Germline V gives CDR1 SGHRS, CDR2 YFSETQ. V lost 2 bases and J 2 bases, leaving 11 bases between the germline ends. The CDR3 is CASSFGGQPYEQYF. CDR3 DNA: TGCGCCAGCAGCTTTGGAGGACAGCCCTACGAGCAGTACTTC.

The chain carries TRBV7-2 and TRBJ2-1; D not resolved. CDR1 and CDR2 (germline): SGHTA, FQGNSA. CDR3 length: 16 amino acids. V shed 3 bases and J shed 7 bases, with 19 bases lying between them. The CDR3 reads CASSFDPFLNPNEQFF. The CDR3 DNA sequence: TGTGCCAGCAGCTTTGACCCTTTCCTAAACCCTAATGAGCAGTTCTTC.

This clonotype turned up a few times. The chain uses TRBV20-1 and TRBJ2-7; 9 bases align to TRBD1. The CDR3 consists of 13 residues. V lost 3 bases to trimming and J lost 10 bases; unmatched junction nucleotides: 10. Germline V gene sequence: CDR1 DFQATT, CDR2 SNEGSKA (reference sequence). The CDR3, as DNA: TGCAGTGCTAGCCCCGGGACAGGGCTTCTACAGTACTTC. Protein sequence: CSASPGTGLLQYF.

The table lists this clonotype with a few counts. The chain uses TRBV30 and TRBJ2-7; maybe TRBD1 (5 bases). The germline gives CDR1 GTSNPN, CDR2 SVGIG (reference sequence). Trimming removed 3 bases from V and 5 bases from J, with 14 bases in between. The CDR3 length is 13 residues. The CDR3 sequence: CAWRQAGPHEQYF. The CDR3 DNA follows: TGTGCCTGGAGACAGGCAGGTCCCCACGAGCAGTACTTC. Full variable domain (missing parts from reference TRBV30 and TRBJ2-7): SQTIHQWPATLVQPVGSPLSLECTVEGTSNPNLYWYRQAAGRGLQLLFYSVGIGQISSEVPQNLSASRPQDRQFILSSKKLLLSDSGFYLCAWRQAGPHEQYFGPGTRLTVT.